Listed below are T cell receptor beta chains from one sample, sequenced in a study of cytomegalovirus exposure and HLA in healthy donors. Measured with immunoSEQ multiplex PCR; TCRdb has only the in-frame clones, and not every one. The sample has over 200,000 clones, 77% seen once. The sample comprised PBMCs. The receptors stem from a woman in her sixties or seventies in good health and CMV-seropositive. CDR3s include the opening cysteine and the closing phenylalanine or tryptophan. D genes are given only for firm matches. The listing skips clone size in some rows; elsewhere it reads once, few, many or a size class.

.	TRBJ2-1	TRBV4-2	TRBD2	TGTGCCAGCACAGGGACTAGCGGACTCAGGAATGAGCAGTTCTTC	CASTGTSGLRNEQFF
.	TRBJ2-3	TRBV5-1	TRBD1	TGCGCCAGCGGGACAGGGGGGACGCAGTATTTT	CASGTGGTQYF
.	TRBJ1-2	TRBV6-1	TRBD1	TGTGCCAGCAGTGAAGCGGTAGGGACAGGGGGCTTTGGCTACACCTTC	CASSEAVGTGGFGYTF
few	TRBJ2-1	TRBV11-2	TRBD2	TGTGCCAGCAGCTCGGGACTACCCTACAATGAGCAGTTCTTC	CASSSGLPYNEQFF
.	TRBJ2-3	TRBV5-4	.	TGTGCCAGCAGCTTGGGGTTAGGGGCGACAGATACGCAGTATTTT	CASSLGLGATDTQYF
few	TRBJ2-3	TRBV4-1	.	TGCGCCAGCAGCCAAGGAGTGTTAGATACGCAGTATTTT	CASSQGVLDTQYF
few	TRBJ1-3	TRBV5-1	TRBD1	TGCGCCAGCAGCTTGGGGGACAGGGCCGGAAACACCATATATTTT	CASSLGDRAGNTIYF
once	TRBJ2-7	TRBV29-1	TRBD1	TGCAGCGTTGCAGTTAAACAGGGGTACGAGCAGTACTTC	CSVAVKQGYEQYF
.	TRBJ2-4	TRBV21-1	.	TGTGCCAGCAGGAGGAAGGGGGTAGCCAAAAACATTCAGTACTTC	CASRRKGVAKNIQYF
.	TRBJ2-3	TRBV5-1	TRBD2	TGCGCCAGCAGCGGGGGACTAGCGGGAGCGACAGATACGCAGTATTTT	CASSGGLAGATDTQYF
once	TRBJ1-1	TRBV28	.	TGTGCCAGCAGTTCCCCCAGAGAAGCTTTCTTT	CASSSPREAFF
.	TRBJ2-7	TRBV27	TRBD1	TGTGCCAGCAGTTTAACGGGACAGATTTACGAGCAGTACTTC	CASSLTGQIYEQYF
.	TRBJ2-6	TRBV6-5	.	TGTGCCAGCAGGGGCTCTCTTCGTGGGGCCAACGTCCTGACTTTC	CASRGSLRGANVLTF
few	TRBJ1-1	TRBV19	.	TGTGCCAGTAGTCTAAGAACAGCCAACACTGAAGCTTTCTTT	CASSLRTANTEAFF
.	TRBJ2-1	TRBV2	.	TGTGCCAGCAACTTTATAGCGGCCGTCAATGAGCAGTTCTTC	CASNFIAAVNEQFF
.	TRBJ2-4	TRBV27	.	TGTGCCAGCAGTCCCACGGGGGCCAAAAACATTCAGTACTTC	CASSPTGAKNIQYF
.	TRBJ2-5	TRBV30	.	TGTGCCTGGAGTGTGTCGGGGGAGACCCAGTACTTC	CAWSVSGETQYF
.	TRBJ2-7	TRBV6-5	.	TGTGCCAGCAGTTCGTATTCGTTCGGTTCCTACGAGCAGTACTTC	CASSSYSFGSYEQYF
once	TRBJ1-1	TRBV18	.	TGTGCCAGCTCACCACAAAATCCATCCATGAACACTGAAGCTTTCTTT	CASSPQNPSMNTEAFF
.	TRBJ2-7	TRBV5-5	.	TGTGCCAGCAGCATCGCACAGGGGAGGAGGAACGAGCAGTACTTC	CASSIAQGRRNEQYF
.	TRBJ2-7	TRBV18	TRBD1	TGTGCCAGCTCACGTGGACAGGCCTATCCTTCCTACGAGCAGTACTTC	CASSRGQAYPSYEQYF
.	TRBJ2-7	TRBV10-2	TRBD2	TGCGCCAGCAGTGGAGGGGGGAAAAATAGCGGGAGCTCCTACGAGCAGTACTTC	CASSGGGKNSGSSYEQYF
few	TRBJ1-1	TRBV5-1	.	TGCGCCAGCAGCTTGGAAGGAGTGAACACTGAAGCTTTCTTT	CASSLEGVNTEAFF
.	TRBJ1-5	TRBV6-6	.	TGTGCCAGCAGCAGGGGCTCGGGTCAGCCCCAGCATTTT	CASSRGSGQPQHF
.	TRBJ2-2	TRBV7-2	TRBD1	TGTGCCAGCACCCAGAGGGGACAGCTCTCCACCGGGGAGCTGTTTTTT	CASTQRGQLSTGELFF
.	TRBJ1-5	TRBV9	TRBD1	TGTGCCAGCAGCGTCGGGACAGGCGTCCCTCGGAATCAGCCCCAGCATTTT	CASSVGTGVPRNQPQHF
few	TRBJ2-2	TRBV5-8	TRBD2	TGTGCCAGCAGCTTGGCCTTAACTAGCGGGGGGCCAAGGACCGGGGAGCTGTTTTTT	CASSLALTSGGPRTGELFF
.	TRBJ2-2	TRBV4-1	.	TGCGCCAGCAGACAATCAAGGTCCCCTAGCACCGGGGAGCTGTTTTTT	CASRQSRSPSTGELFF
.	TRBJ2-2	TRBV7-9	.	TGTGCCAGCAGCTTACGGTCGAACACCGGGGAGCTGTTTTTT	CASSLRSNTGELFF